These T cell receptor beta chains were read from a single sample in a study of patients and donors after allogeneic stem cell transplantation. TCRdb reanalysed the RT-PCR reads using MiXCR and keeps one entry per CDR3 protein. The sample consists of 150,000 to 200,000 distinct CDR3 sequences, nearly 25% of them appearing once. Sample: blood, either unsorted or a sorted T cell fraction (not recorded which). The receptors were sampled from a human donor who was either an allogeneic HSCT recipient or a stem cell or donor lymphocyte infusion donor (not recorded which). It is not recorded whose cells these are; they may come from a transplant donor. Each CDR3 is given with its conserved first and last residue. A D gene is named only where the DNA matches it firmly. Expanded clones get a size class; other rows say once, few or many, or leave the size out.

TRBD1,TRBJ1-1,TRBV7-2,-,TGTGCCAGCAGCTTAGGCCCTCCGGGACAGCCGATGAGAGCTGAAGCTTTCTTT,CASSLGPPGQPMRAEAFF
TRBD2,TRBJ2-4,TRBV29-1,-,TGCAGCGTTGGGGGGGGTGACATTCAGTACTTC,CSVGGGDIQYF
-,TRBJ1-2,TRBV19,few,TGTGCCAGTAGCACCAAAGGGGCTTATGGCTACACCTTC,CASSTKGAYGYTF
-,TRBJ2-1,TRBV2,-,TGTGCCAGCAGTGAAGCGGACTGGTCCCCTGAGCAGTTCTTC,CASSEADWSPEQFF
-,TRBJ1-4,TRBV18,-,TGTGCCAGCTCACCCGCGGGACGGGCAACTAATGAAAAACTGTTTTTT,CASSPAGRATNEKLFF
-,TRBJ2-7,TRBV19,-,TGTGCCAGTAGTATTAGGGCATCCTCCTACGAGCAGTACTTC,CASSIRASSYEQYF
-,TRBJ1-1,TRBV7-9,-,TGTGCCAGCAAGCCTAGGGGGACACCGAACACTGAAGCTTTCTTT,CASKPRGTPNTEAFF
-,TRBJ1-2,TRBV12-3/TRBV12-4,few,TGTGCCAGCAGTCCTACAGACCCAGCTAACTATGGCTACACCTTC,CASSPTDPANYGYTF
TRBD1,TRBJ2-5,TRBV5-1,-,TGCGCCAGCAGCTTTGGCGACAGGGGGCCAGAGACCCAGTACTTC,CASSFGDRGPETQYF
-,TRBJ1-5,TRBV27,-,TGTGCCAGCAGTCCATTAAGTTCGCGGGGGGCTAGCAATCAGCCCCAGCATTTT,CASSPLSSRGASNQPQHF
TRBD2,TRBJ2-5,TRBV12-3/TRBV12-4,-,TGTGCCAGCCGACGGACGCGCGGGGCTAGCGGCCAAGAGACCCAGTACTTC,CASRRTRGASGQETQYF
TRBD2,TRBJ2-7,TRBV20-1,once,TGCAGTGCTTTTAGCGGGGGGGACAACGAGCAGTACTTC,CSAFSGGDNEQYF
-,TRBJ1-1,TRBV5-1,many,TGCGCCAGCAGCTGGGGACGGACTTCATTCCACGACACTGAAGCTTTCTTT,CASSWGRTSFHDTEAFF
-,TRBJ1-6,TRBV7-8,-,TGTGCCAGCAGCTTAACAGGCGGACCCCTCCACTTT,CASSLTGGPLHF
-,TRBJ2-3,TRBV7-9,-,TGTGCCAGCAGCTTCGAGGCACATTCGGGCACAGATACGCAGTATTTT,CASSFEAHSGTDTQYF
-,TRBJ1-1,TRBV6-5,few,TGTGCCAGCAGAAAAGGGGGAAGTGGGGTGAACACTGAAGCTTTCTTT,CASRKGGSGVNTEAFF